This T cell receptor beta chain emerged from a study of T cells in Graves' hyperthyroidism and ophthalmopathy (dated by TCRdb to between 2018 and 2021). About the study as a whole: Peripheral blood samples were taken at initial diagnosis, before any treatment was given. TCR V-J signatures able to tell the groups apart were searched for in a discovery cohort of 90 to 100 patients, of whom around 43 had Graves' ophthalmopathy and about 60 had stable Graves' hyperthyroidism. Prospective prediction of ophthalmopathy was tested in an independent validation cohort consisting of some 19 hyperthyroidism patients and around 16 patients who later progressed to ophthalmopathy. The 95 to 100 discovery patients were randomly split 7:3 into training and test sets. The study also compared thyroid tissue and blood T-cell repertoires from about six Graves' hyperthyroidism patients. After blood sampling, hyperthyroidism patients were treated with methimazole at a starting dose of 30 mg daily, and ophthalmopathy patients were treated with high-dose intravenous methylprednisolone. TCR Vbeta CDR3 sequencing of approximately 140 peripheral blood samples (roughly 41 ophthalmopathy, 75 hyperthyroidism and roughly 17 progressor patients) is reported in the paper.

A patient counted as having stable Graves' hyperthyroidism if no progression to ophthalmopathy occurred over 18 months of follow-up. The hyperthyroidism patients were between 18 and 65 years old and newly diagnosed, with a disease duration of less than 2 months. Patients with uncontrolled infections, other autoimmune diseases, pregnancy or lactation were excluded. Clinical symptoms, serum thyroxine and TRAb, thyroid ultrasound, and orbital computed tomography formed the basis for the diagnoses. Ficoll-Paque density gradient centrifugation was used to isolate PBMCs from 10 ml of fresh peripheral blood. Trizol reagent was used to extract total RNA, and RNA quality was then checked on an Agilent 2100 Bioanalyzer. The CDR3 has 15 amino acids, counting the end cysteine and phenylalanine. The CDR3 DNA has 45 bases and is translated from base 1. The germline V gene (reference sequence) gives CDR1 as SEHNR and CDR2 as FQNEAQ. Ends trimmed: V by 5 bases, J by 2 bases; bases unmatched to a gene: 5.

Overall results and qualifications from the work: In cross-validation, a model built on a 13 V-J signature told ophthalmopathy apart from stable hyperthyroidism with 85% to 90% sensitivity and about 81% specificity, and in testing the same model reached 80%/75%. In validation, progression to ophthalmopathy was predicted by the model with 65% to 71% sensitivity and 72% to 85% specificity, a median of roughly 6.4 months before onset. Sample size was not statistically predetermined, and investigators were not blinded to group allocation. Most expanded thyroid clonotypes (frequency above 0.001) were also detected in blood, a finding suggesting that blood repertoires may reflect thyroid immune responses.

The TCR beta CDR3 regions were amplified from RNA transcripts. For the first round of RT-PCR on the TCR CDR3, the HTBI primer set was used together with the Qiagen OneStep RT-PCR kit. The libraries were constructed in a second round of multiplex PCR and then size-selected and purified. Libraries were sequenced paired-end with 100 bp reads on an Illumina HiSeq2000. The original methods were these. Raw data were processed with SOAPnuke, discarding reads with adapters, uncalled bases, mean Phred below 15, or no exact constant-primer or identifier match. High-quality paired reads were merged with COPE v1.2.5, and unique nucleotide sequences were defined as clonotypes. MiTCR v1.1 was used to align the clonotypes against IMGT TRBV, TRBD and TRBJ reference segments. The analysis was restricted to V-J combinations with a frequency above 0.0001, which together covered 99% to 99.2% of the repertoires. The TCS score was defined as the ratio of F50 (clonal expansion) to E x V (chaos), calculated using BLOSUM62-based TCRdist between CDR3 peptides within each V-J. Welch's t-statistics and random forest reduced just over 500 V-J features to roughly 13, which were used in a naive Bayes classifier (R e1071). Thyroid-blood repertoire similarity was quantified with the Morisita-Horn index. The public reads were reprocessed in TCRdb via fastp at Q25 and MiXCR, keeping in-frame beta chains. When rows share a CDR3 protein, they turn into one entry using the most common DNA and genes. These V and J calls derive from TCRdb rather than the authors' analysis. A total of hundreds of thousands of distinct CDR3 sequences appear in this sample, under 45% of them only once. The top ten hold about a third of the sample.

This clonotype was detected many times. Its specific antigen is unknown. The sample holds no much larger clone one base away, and base qualities are not on file. The receptor was isolated from a woman between 35 and 50 years old with Graves' hyperthyroidism. The chain employs TRBV7-9 and TRBJ1-5; 8 central nucleotides agree with TRBD1. The source material was blood. The CDR3 reads CASSPGQGRNQPQHF. The DNA is TGTGCCAGCAGCCCAGGACAGGGACGCAATCAGCCCCAGCATTTT.